This T cell receptor beta chain derives from a study of cytomegalovirus exposure and HLA in healthy donors. Study-level results: The classifier was said to identify cytomegalovirus status with high specificity and sensitivity. Per a later analysis, approximately 16,000 TCR beta sequences showed association with HLA alleles at 0.05 false discovery rate. Earlier analysis looked at TCR beta V segments, and most were productive about 87% or about 30% of the time.

V dropped 0 bases and J dropped 4 bases, with 9 bases sitting between them. The CDR3 runs 15 residues. Germline CDR1 is MNHEY and CDR2 is SVGAGI. Unrecorded immune exposure was likely among donors, who were nominally healthy when sampled. Vbeta (60) and Jbeta (13) primers were used in the PCR. Repertoires were generated with immunoSEQ multiplex PCR, while TCRdb's copy carries only in-frame clones and drops some. The table lists roughly 150,000 clones, about 82% of them singletons, with less than 4% in the top ten. Notes on this clone: Its cognate antigen is unknown.

The sequenced sample was PBMCs. V is TRBV6-5 and J is TRBJ2-2; D gene unclear. The sequence was obtained from a male donor in good health and CMV-seronegative. The CDR3 spells CASSYSISGTGELFF. The CDR3 DNA reads as TGTGCCAGCAGTTACTCGATCTCGGGCACCGGGGAGCTGTTTTTT.